One sample yielded the 18 T cell receptor beta chains listed below, sequenced in a study of blood T cell repertoires in COVID-19. Libraries were prepared by immunoSEQ multiplex PCR; TCRdb keeps only in-frame clonotypes and omits some of them. This table holds roughly 47,000 clones, about four fifths found once. The sequenced sample consisted of peripheral blood. These receptors all come from a woman between 70 and 85 years old with acute or convalescent COVID-19.

The rearrangement joins TRBV28 to TRBJ1-1; D gene uncertain. Germline V gene data show CDR1 as MDHEN and CDR2 as SYDVKM. V was trimmed by 8 bases and J by 4 bases, leaving 20 bases between them. The CDR3 totals 15 residues. The CDR3 nucleotides are TGTGCCAGCTGTGAAGGCGGGGTGCAAGGCACTGAAGCTTTCTTT. It translates to CASCEGGVQGTEAFF.

The chain uses TRBV19 and TRBJ2-4; D may be TRBD1 (6 bases). CDR1 is LNHDA, CDR2 SQIVND, per germline (reference sequence). V was trimmed by 1 base and J by 3 bases, leaving 19 bases between them. This CDR3 contains 18 residues. DNA of the CDR3: TGTGCCAGTAGTATAGCGGGTACAGGGCTTAATAGCAAAAACATTCAGTACTTC. Translated: CASSIAGTGLNSKNIQYF.

The chain links TRBV11-3 to TRBJ2-1; D possibly corresponds to TRBD2 (6 bases). CDR1 is SGHNT, CDR2 YENEEA, per germline. This CDR3 has 16 amino acids. Trimming removed 4 bases at V and 0 bases at J, with 13 bases between. CDR3 nucleotides: TGTGCCAGCAGCTGGAGGGCCCAAAGCTCCTACAATGAGCAGTTCTTC. It specifies CASSWRAQSSYNEQFF. Using reference TRBV11-3 and TRBJ2-1 for the parts outside the CDR3, the full variable domain is EAGVVQSPRYKIIEKKQPVAFWCNPISGHNTLYWYLQNLGQGPELLIRYENEEAVDDSQLPKDRFSAERLKGVDSTLKIQPAELGDSAVYLCASSWRAQSSYNEQFFGPGTRLTVL.

J is TRBJ2-6 and V is TRBV11-2; 9 nucleotides line up with TRBD1. Germline V CDR1 and CDR2: SGHAT, FQNNGV. V lost 1 base to trimming and J lost 0 bases; unmatched junction nucleotides: 4. This CDR3 is built from 18 residues. CDR3 amino acids: CASSLGTGENSGANVLTF. In DNA form, the CDR3 reads TGTGCCAGCAGCTTAGGGACAGGGGAAAACTCTGGGGCCAACGTCCTGACTTTC.

The chain employs TRBV10-3 and TRBJ1-1; tentative D call: TRBD1 (6 bases). Germline V lookup: CDR1 ENHRY, CDR2 SYGVKD. The CDR3 contains 14 residues. V lost 6 bases to trimming and J lost 1 base, with 12 bases between them. The CDR3 DNA follows: TGTGCCATCAGGGAGACAGGATCGAACACTGAAGCTTTCTTT. This translates into CAIRETGSNTEAFF.

The rearrangement joins TRBV6-2 or TRBV6-3 to TRBJ2-1; 9 nucleotides align to TRBD1. After removal of 2 bases from V and 8 bases from J, the junction contained 7 bases not matched to a gene. The CDR3 contains 15 residues. Germline V gene sequence: CDR1 MNHEY, CDR2 SVGEGT. CDR3 amino acids: CASSYEQGAIYEQFF. The CDR3 nucleotides read TGTGCCAGCAGTTACGAACAGGGGGCGATTTATGAGCAGTTCTTC.

V gene TRBV30 combines with J gene TRBJ2-7; TRBD1 is a possible D gene (5 bases). With 2 bases removed from V and 6 bases from J, the gap between germline ends came to 17 bases. The CDR3 length is 14 residues. Germline CDR1 and CDR2: GTSNPN and SVGIG (reference sequence). This CDR3 is CAWSSGLSSSEQYF. CDR3 nucleotides: TGTGCCTGGAGTTCAGGGCTATCTTCTTCCGAGCAGTACTTC.

This clone was detected a few times. V is TRBV18 and J is TRBJ2-2, with D possibly being TRBD2 (5 bases). The germline V gene encodes CDR1 KGHSH and CDR2 LQKENI. This CDR3 is 15 amino acids long. V lost 3 bases and J lost 7, with 15 bases in between. The CDR3 nucleotides read TGTGCCAGCTCACCCTTCAGGACTGAGCTCGGGGAGCTGTTTTTT. Translating gives CASSPFRTELGELFF. The whole variable domain, remainder taken from reference TRBV18 and TRBJ2-2, is NAGVMQNPRHLVRRRGQEARLRCSPMKGHSHVYWYRQLPEEGLKFMVYLQKENIIDESGMPKERFSAEFPKEGPSILRIQQVVRGDSAAYFCASSPFRTELGELFFGEGSRLTVL.

The chain employs TRBV29-1 and TRBJ2-3, with 7 bases matching TRBD2. The CDR3 extends over 15 amino acids. Germline CDR1 reads SQVTM; CDR2 reads ANQGSEA. V lost 6 bases, J lost 0 bases, and 9 bases stayed unmatched. The CDR3 sequence: CSVGGIHSSTDTQYF. CDR3 nucleotides: TGCAGCGTGGGGGGGATTCACTCTAGCACAGATACGCAGTATTTT.

The CDR3 here is CASSYGLSGGPETQYF. CDR3 nucleotides: TGTGCCAGCAGTTACGGCCTCAGCGGGGGCCCGGAGACCCAGTACTTC. V and J are TRBV6-2 or TRBV6-3 and TRBJ2-5; 8 bases line up with TRBD2. The CDR3 has 16 amino acids. The ends lost 2 bases at V and 5 bases at J; junction bases unmatched: 10. Germline CDR1 and CDR2: MNHEY and SVGEGT.

To note about this clone: Other DNA variants within this sample encode the same CDR3. CDR3 sequence (DNA): TGTGCCAGCAGCTCCTCGGGACAGCCCTACAATGAGCAGTTCTTC. Residues: CASSSSGQPYNEQFF. The V and J genes are TRBV7-2 and TRBJ2-1, with 7 bases fitting TRBD1. V shed 4 bases, J shed 2 bases, and the junction held 5 bases outside the gene matches. Germline V CDR1 and CDR2: SGHTA, FQGNSA. This CDR3 is 15 amino acids long.

The chain couples TRBV18 to TRBJ1-4, with D possibly being TRBD1 (6 bases). V lost 2 bases and J lost 6, with 10 bases in between. Germline V gives CDR1 KGHSH, CDR2 LQKENI. CDR3 size: 14 residues. The CDR3 bases are TGTGCCAGCTCACCAAAGGCAGGGGATGAAAAACTGTTTTTT. This codes for CASSPKAGDEKLFF. The complete variable domain, with remaining parts taken from reference TRBV18 and TRBJ1-4, reads NAGVMQNPRHLVRRRGQEARLRCSPMKGHSHVYWYRQLPEEGLKFMVYLQKENIIDESGMPKERFSAEFPKEGPSILRIQQVVRGDSAAYFCASSPKAGDEKLFFGSGTQLSVL.

The genes are TRBV7-6 and TRBJ2-2; 14 bases align to TRBD2. V gave up 5 bases and J gave up 4 bases; unmatched junction bases: 9. The germline gives CDR1 SGHVS, CDR2 FNYEAQ. The CDR3 covers 18 residues. This chain's CDR3 is CASSPLGTSGSFTGELFF. CDR3 coding DNA: TGTGCCAGCAGCCCTCTCGGGACTAGCGGGAGTTTCACCGGGGAGCTGTTTTTT.

This clone ranks as medium-sized. The chain links TRBV19 to TRBJ1-5; D uncertain. With 2 bases removed from V and 0 bases from J, the gap between germline ends came to 17 bases. Per the germline V gene, CDR1 is LNHDA and CDR2 is SQIVND (reference sequence). This CDR3 contains 18 residues. The CDR3 bases are TGTGCCAGTAGTATATCCCTCCGCACTCAATATAGCAATCAGCCCCAGCATTTT. This codes for CASSISLRTQYSNQPQHF.

This sequence joins TRBV4-2 and TRBJ2-3, with D perhaps TRBD2 (6 bases). Germline V gene data show CDR1 as LGHNA and CDR2 as YNFKEQ. V lost 10 bases and J 0 bases, leaving 14 bases between the germline ends. The CDR3 is 14 residues long. CDR3 region: CATLGDFSTDTQYF. CDR3 nucleotides: TGTGCCACCCTTGGGGACTTTAGCACAGATACGCAGTATTTT.

CDR3: CASTSQQGAQPQHF. CDR3 coding DNA: TGTGCCAGCACCTCCCAGCAGGGGGCTCAGCCCCAGCATTTT. The genes are TRBV6-5 and TRBJ1-5; 8 bases fit TRBD1. The CDR3 spans 14 residues. Germline CDR1 MNHEY, CDR2 SVGAGI. V gave up 7 bases and J gave up 6 bases; unmatched junction bases: 8.

The chain recombines TRBV9 with TRBJ2-5; 14 nucleotides align to TRBD2. The length of the CDR3 is 21 residues. The V gene end was trimmed by 3 bases and the J gene end by 5 bases; junction bases not matched to a gene: 21. Germline CDR1 and CDR2: SGDLS and YYNGEE. The CDR3 spells CASSANPLRLAGGQRGETQYF. The CDR3 coding sequence is TGTGCCAGCAGCGCAAACCCACTCCGACTAGCGGGAGGGCAAAGAGGGGAGACCCAGTACTTC.

The chain recombines TRBV5-1 with TRBJ1-3; TRBD1 agrees at 7 bases. CDR1 SGHRS and CDR2 YFSETQ come from the germline V gene. V was pared by 4 bases and J by 1 base, with 17 bases of the junction left unmatched. The length of the CDR3 is 19 residues. In DNA, the CDR3 is TGCGCCAGCAGCCCCAACTCCCCTCCTGCGACAGGGTCTGGAAACACCATATATTTT. It translates to CASSPNSPPATGSGNTIYF. Using reference TRBV5-1 and TRBJ1-3 for the parts outside the CDR3, the full variable domain is KAGVTQTPRYLIKTRGQQVTLSCSPISGHRSVSWYQQTPGQGLQFLFEYFSETQRNKGNFPGRFSGRQFSNSRSEMNVSTLELGDSALYLCASSPNSPPATGSGNTIYFGEGSWLTVV.